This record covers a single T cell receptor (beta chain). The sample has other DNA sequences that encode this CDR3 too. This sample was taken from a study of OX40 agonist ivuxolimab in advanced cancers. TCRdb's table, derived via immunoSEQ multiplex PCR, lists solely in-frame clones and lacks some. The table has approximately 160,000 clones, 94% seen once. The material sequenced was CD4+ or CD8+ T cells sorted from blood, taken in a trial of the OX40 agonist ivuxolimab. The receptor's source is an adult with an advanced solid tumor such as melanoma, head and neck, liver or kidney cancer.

The CDR3 spells CAWSLQENTEAFF. DNA of the CDR3: TGTGCCTGGAGTCTCCAAGAGAACACTGAAGCTTTCTTT. The chain carries TRBV30 and TRBJ1-1, with unresolved D. CDR1 and CDR2 (germline): GTSNPN, SVGIG (reference sequence). The V gene lost 2 bases and the J gene lost 1 base, with 8 bases spanning the gap. The CDR3 is made up of 13 amino acids.